Each of the 14 T cell receptor beta chains below was sequenced from the same sample in a study of T cell repertoires in cytomegalovirus infection. One entry per CDR3 protein results from TCRdb running MiXCR on the reads. The data show about 890,000 distinct CDR3 sequences, around 30% seen once. These receptors lack a known antigen. The sequencing here drew on cultured CD8+ T cells from PBMCs, taken from culture after CMV antigen stimulation. Source of these receptors: a human donor in good health (CMV status not recorded). Some clones in this sample may be carry-over from other donors' samples.

The chain has TRBV24-1 and TRBJ1-4; 8 bases are shared with TRBD1. Germline CDR1 KGHDR, CDR2 SFDVKD. The CDR3 runs 14 residues. The V and J ends lost 6 bases and 11 bases, in that order; junction bases with no gene match: 10. This chain's CDR3 is CATSSRTGTRKLFF. CDR3 DNA sequence: TGTGCCACCAGTTCCCGGACAGGGACCCGGAAACTGTTTTTT.

Turning to this clonotype: A much larger clone lies a single base off, so this may be a read error. V is TRBV2 and J is TRBJ1-1; D is perhaps TRBD1 (5 bases). Germline CDR1 and CDR2: SNHLY and FYNNEI. With 10 bases removed from V and 0 bases from J, the gap between germline ends came to 24 bases. The CDR3 contains 17 residues. CDR3 nucleotides: TGTGCCACATGCGCTTTGGGGCAATACTTCATGAACACTGAAGCTTTCTTT. Its translation is CATCALGQYFMNTEAFF. The variable domain in full, completed from reference TRBV2 and TRBJ1-1, reads EPEVTQTPSHQVTQMGQEVILRCVPISNHLYFYWYRQILGQKVEFLVSFYNNEISEKSEIFDDQFSVERPDGSNFTLKIRSTKLEDSAMYFCATCALGQYFMNTEAFFGQGTRLTVV.

This clonotype has just a few counts. J is TRBJ1-5 and V is TRBV20-1; 8 nucleotides agree with TRBD1. From germline, CDR1 is DFQATT and CDR2 SNEGSKA (reference sequence). This CDR3 contains 17 residues. The trim removed 1 base at V and 3 bases at J, leaving 11 bases unmatched. The CDR3 loop reads CSARARQGARNNQPQHF. The DNA for the CDR3 is TGCAGTGCTAGAGCCCGGCAGGGGGCCCGGAACAATCAGCCCCAGCATTTT.

A remark on this clonotype: A junction boundary mismatches the germline segment, possibly from a read error. For the CDR3, the DNA is TGTGCCGGCAGCCTTAGGGGGGAACCTGGGGCCAACGTCCTGACTTTC. Encoded protein: CAGSLRGEPGANVLTF. The chain links TRBV4-2 to TRBJ2-6; D possibly matches TRBD1 or TRBD2 (6 bases each). CDR1 and CDR2 (germline): LGHNA, YNFKEQ. The CDR3 loop spans 16 amino acids.

This clonotype was seen more than once but under ten times. V is TRBV6-5 and J is TRBJ2-2; D is perhaps TRBD2 (7 bases). The CDR3 has 16 amino acids. The germline V gene encodes CDR1 MNHEY and CDR2 SVGAGI. Trimming left V 0 bases short and J 1 base short, with 9 bases between. The DNA for the CDR3 is TGTGCCAGCAGTTACTCCGGGGGGCGGAACACCGGGGAGCTGTTTTTT. It codes for CASSYSGGRNTGELFF.

The V call is TRBV10-3, the J call TRBJ2-5; the D gene could be TRBD1 or TRBD2 (6 bases each). The CDR3 extends over 16 amino acids. Germline CDR1 is ENHRY and CDR2 is SYGVKD. Trimming removed 0 bases at V and 5 bases at J, with 16 bases between. The CDR3: CAISESGAGSMETQYF. DNA of the CDR3: TGTGCCATCAGTGAGTCGGGGGCGGGGTCTATGGAGACCCAGTACTTC.

The V call is TRBV12-5, the J call TRBJ2-1, with 8 positions matching TRBD1. V shed 9 bases and J 5 bases; nucleotides not matched to a gene: 12. Germline loops: CDR1 LGHNT, CDR2 FRNRAP. The CDR3 covers 15 residues. The CDR3 DNA is TGTGCTAGGGCCCGCAAGGACAGGGCCGACAATGAGCAGTTCTTC. This codes for CARARKDRADNEQFF.

This clonotype was detected a few times. V usage is TRBV7-4 and J usage is TRBJ1-3; no clear D gene. The CDR3 contains 13 residues. Germline lookup yields CDR1 SGHVT and CDR2 SQSDAQ. The V end was cut by 4 bases, the J end by 3 bases, with 7 bases between. CDR3 in DNA: TGTGCCAGCAGCTCACCTATTGGAAACACCATATATTTT. Its translation: CASSSPIGNTIYF.

The chain uses TRBV4-1 and TRBJ2-2, with D perhaps matching TRBD2 (5 bases). Per the germline V gene, CDR1 is MGHRA and CDR2 is YSYEKL. V shed 6 bases and J shed 5 bases, with 7 bases lying between them. The CDR3 is 12 amino acids. The CDR3 region has the DNA TGCGCCAGCAGGGAGGTGACCGGGGAGCTGTTTTTT. This sequence encodes CASREVTGELFF.

The chain carries TRBV12-5 and TRBJ2-5; 12 bases are shared with TRBD2. This CDR3 spans 22 amino acids. The junction had 27 bases not matched to a gene; V was cut back by 5 bases and J by 5 bases. Germline lookup yields CDR1 LGHNT and CDR2 FRNRAP. The CDR3 region is CASGNQRGTLSLAGGQIETQYF. The CDR3 coding sequence is TGTGCTAGTGGTAACCAACGAGGAACCCTCTCCCTAGCGGGGGGGCAGATCGAGACCCAGTACTTC.

In this sample, this clonotype turned up a few times. The V and J genes are TRBV11-2 and TRBJ1-1; TRBD1 aligns across 7 bases. Germline CDR1 and CDR2: SGHAT and FQNNGV. The CDR3 totals 14 residues. V was clipped by 1 base and J by 10 bases; unmatched bases: 9. CDR3 in amino acids: CASSLGQGPDGAFF. The CDR3 DNA is TGTGCCAGCAGCTTAGGACAGGGACCTGATGGAGCTTTCTTT.

The rearrangement uses TRBV29-1 and TRBJ1-1, with 9 bases that match TRBD1. The CDR3 extends over 17 amino acids. V was clipped by 3 bases and J by 0 bases; unmatched bases: 11. Germline lookup yields CDR1 SQVTM and CDR2 ANQGSEA. The CDR3 protein is CSVDDGTGYSMNTEAFF. Written as DNA, the CDR3 is TGCAGCGTTGATGATGGGACAGGGTACTCCATGAACACTGAAGCTTTCTTT.

The J gene is TRBJ1-2, the V gene TRBV5-5; a possible D gene is TRBD1 (5 bases). Germline CDR1 is SGHKS and CDR2 is YYEKEE (reference sequence). V lost 2 bases to trimming and J lost 4 bases, with 12 bases between them. The CDR3 has 14 amino acids. CDR3 DNA sequence: TGTGCCAGCAGCTTATCAGGGTACGGCTATGGCTACACCTTC. Translated: CASSLSGYGYGYTF.

This clonotype has ten or more counts. This rearrangement joins TRBV6-5 to TRBJ1-1, with D perhaps matching TRBD1 (5 bases). The CDR3 spans 14 residues. V gave up 2 bases and J gave up 0 bases, with 7 bases separating them. Germline CDR1 MNHEY, CDR2 SVGAGI. CDR3 nucleotide sequence: TGTGCCAGCAGTTACGGGGGAGTGAACACTGAAGCTTTCTTT. The encoded protein is CASSYGGVNTEAFF.